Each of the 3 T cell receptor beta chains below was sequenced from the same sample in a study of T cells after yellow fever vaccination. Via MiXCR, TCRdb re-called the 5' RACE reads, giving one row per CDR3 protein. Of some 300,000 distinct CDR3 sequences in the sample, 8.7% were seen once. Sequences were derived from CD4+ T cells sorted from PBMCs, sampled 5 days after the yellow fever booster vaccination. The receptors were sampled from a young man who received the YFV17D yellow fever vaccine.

This CDR3 reads CASSLRSPLHF. The CDR3 DNA reads TGTGCCAGCAGTTTACGGTCACCCCTCCACTTT. The chain has TRBV28 and TRBJ1-6; no clear D. V lost 2 bases, J lost 10 bases, and 3 bases lay in between. This CDR3 contains 11 residues. CDR1 is MDHEN and CDR2 is SYDVKM in the germline V gene. Based on the CDR3 plus reference TRBV28 and TRBJ1-6, the full variable domain is DVKVTQSSRYLVKRTGEKVFLECVQDMDHENMFWYRQDPGLGLRLIYFSYDVKMKEKGDIPEGYSVSREKKERFSLILESASTNQTSMYLCASSLRSPLHFGNGTRLTVT.

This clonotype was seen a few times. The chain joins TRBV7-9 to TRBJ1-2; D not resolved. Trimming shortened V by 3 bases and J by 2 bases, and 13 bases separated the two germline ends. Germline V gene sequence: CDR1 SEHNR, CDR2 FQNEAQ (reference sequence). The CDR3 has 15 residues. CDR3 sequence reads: CASSFEWAANYGYTF. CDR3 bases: TGTGCCAGCAGCTTCGAGTGGGCAGCCAACTATGGCTACACCTTC. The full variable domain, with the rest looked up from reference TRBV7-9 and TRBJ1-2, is DTGVSQNPRHKITKRGQNVTFRCDPISEHNRLYWYRQTLGQGPEFLTYFQNEAQLEKSRLLSDRFSAERPKGSFSTLEIQRTEQGDSAMYLCASSFEWAANYGYTFGSGTRLTVV.

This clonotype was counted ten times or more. In DNA form, the CDR3 reads TGTGCCAGCAGCCGTAGCGCAGATACGCAGTATTTT. This codes for CASSRSADTQYF. This chain uses TRBV5-8 with TRBJ2-3; possible D gene TRBD2, 5 bases. The CDR3 is 12 residues long. The ends were cut back, 4 bases at V and 4 bases at J, with 7 bases in the middle. Germline V gives CDR1 SGHTS, CDR2 YDEGEE.